This T cell receptor beta chain was found in a study of PD-1 blockade in classical Hodgkin lymphoma. Findings of the study overall: Relapsed/refractory patients reportedly had the lowest baseline TCR diversity, below newly diagnosed patients, who were below healthy donors. CD4+ TCR diversity climbed significantly by C4D1, unlike CD8+ TCR diversity. The authors have not defined what causes the repertoire differences, possibly disease activity or prior therapy.

With 5 bases clipped from V and 4 bases from J, the junction kept 9 bases outside the gene matches. Germline CDR1 is MNHNY and CDR2 is SVGAGI (reference sequence). The CDR3 spans 15 residues. The patients all showed relapse after autologous stem cell transplantation, while their brentuximab vedotin exposure varied. Of note for this clone: Its antigen is undetermined.

Assay: immunoSEQ multiplex PCR; the TCRdb copy retains only in-frame clones and omits some. This table has under 100,000 clones, approximately 88% appearing once. V and J are TRBV6-6 and TRBJ2-7; 9 bases line up with TRBD2. This clonotype was obtained from a human donor with classical Hodgkin lymphoma. Sequencing was performed on peripheral blood mononuclear cells (PBMCs), taken at baseline. CDR3 in DNA: TGTGCCAGCAGTGCTAGGGCGGGAGGGCAGTACGAGCAGTACTTC. Translated: CASSARAGGQYEQYF.